One and the same sample provided the 19 T cell receptor beta chains below, sequenced in a study of T cell responses to AZD1222 COVID-19 vaccine. Profiling relied on immunoSEQ multiplex PCR, and the TCRdb table lists in-frame clones only, not all of them. The sample shows around 200,000 clones, around nine tenths of them seen only once. Source: peripheral blood, taken on day 0 of AZD1222 vaccination. Every receptor here comes from an adult in good health.

The chain uses TRBV5-6 and TRBJ2-7; D gene uncertain. The V gene lost 2 bases and the J gene lost 5 bases, with 8 bases spanning the gap. The CDR3 length is 12 residues. Germline V gene lookup returns CDR1 SGHDT and CDR2 YYEEEE. The CDR3 protein is CASSFGLNEQYF. DNA for the CDR3: TGTGCCAGCAGCTTTGGGCTCAACGAGCAGTACTTC.

The rearrangement links TRBV4-2 to TRBJ2-3, with 9 nucleotides matching TRBD2. The V gene end was trimmed by 0 bases and the J gene end by 2 bases; junction bases not matched to a gene: 6. Germline loops: CDR1 LGHNA, CDR2 YNFKEQ. The CDR3 sequence is 17 residues long. DNA of the CDR3: TGTGCCAGCAGCCAAGAGGGCGGGGGGGTCCTCACAGATACGCAGTATTTT. This codes for CASSQEGGGVLTDTQYF.

The chain recombines TRBV28 with TRBJ1-5; 7 positions agree with TRBD1. Germline CDR1 reads MDHEN; CDR2 reads SYDVKM. V was pared by 10 bases and J by 2 bases, with 8 bases of the junction left unmatched. The CDR3 runs 14 residues. The CDR3 bases are TGTGCCATTATCCAGGGGGGGGGCAATCAGCCCCAGCATTTT. It specifies CAIIQGGGNQPQHF. Full variable domain (outside the CDR3, taken from reference TRBV28 and TRBJ1-5): DVKVTQSSRYLVKRTGEKVFLECVQDMDHENMFWYRQDPGLGLRLIYFSYDVKMKEKGDIPEGYSVSREKKERFSLILESASTNQTSMYLCAIIQGGGNQPQHFGDGTRLSIL.

The genes are TRBV7-8 and TRBJ1-1; TRBD1 aligns across 7 bases. With 5 bases clipped from V and 4 bases from J, the junction kept 7 bases outside the gene matches. Germline V gives CDR1 SGHVS, CDR2 FQNEAQ. CDR3 size: 14 residues. CDR3 sequence: CASSAQGWVTEAFF. The CDR3 DNA reads TGTGCCAGCAGCGCACAGGGGTGGGTCACTGAAGCTTTCTTT.

In the case of this clone: A much larger clonotype is one base distant, so this may be a read error. The chain links TRBV6-6 to TRBJ2-2; either TRBD1 or TRBD2 may supply D (5 bases each). With 4 bases removed from V and 6 bases from J, the gap between germline ends came to 6 bases. The CDR3 spans 12 residues. The germline gives CDR1 MNHNY, CDR2 SVGAGI (reference sequence). The CDR3 region is CASSLGAGELFF. CDR3 in DNA: TGTGCCAGCAGTTTGGGGGCCGGGGAGCTGTTTTTT.

This chain joins TRBV15 and TRBJ1-6, with a weak D call TRBD1 (5 bases). Germline assignment: CDR1 LNHNV and CDR2 YYDKDF (reference sequence). The CDR3 spans 15 residues. Trimming removed 1 base from V and 5 bases from J, with 9 bases in between. DNA of the CDR3: TGTGCCACCAGCAGAGTGGGGGGGGATAATTCACCCCTCCACTTT. Its protein product is CATSRVGGDNSPLHF.

This clone came up a few times. Other DNA sequences in this sample translate to the same CDR3. The chain has TRBV6-4 and TRBJ2-2; D is ambiguous. The germline gives CDR1 MRHNA, CDR2 SNTAGT. The CDR3 is made up of 13 amino acids. V shed 4 bases and J shed 3 bases, with 6 bases lying between them. CDR3 amino acids: CASSAGDTGELFF. CDR3 in DNA: TGTGCCAGCAGTGCTGGGGACACCGGGGAGCTGTTTTTT.

The sample holds one count of this clone. This chain links TRBV28 with TRBJ1-3; D is uncertain. The CDR3 sequence is 14 residues long. Between the trimmed V and J ends, which lost 5 bases and 0 bases, there was a span of 8 bases. Germline-derived CDR1 and CDR2 are MDHEN and SYDVKM. CDR3 region: CASSPQDSGNTIYF. DNA for the CDR3: TGTGCCAGCAGTCCCCAAGACTCTGGAAACACCATATATTTT.

The chain recombines TRBV11-2 with TRBJ1-5, with unresolved D. The CDR3 has 13 residues. In germline, CDR1 is SGHAT, CDR2 FQNNGV. The ends were cut back, 5 bases at V and 1 base at J, with 6 bases in the middle. CDR3 sequence reads: CASSLMSNQPQHF. CDR3 coding DNA: TGTGCCAGCAGCCTAATGAGCAATCAGCCCCAGCATTTT.

This clone was seen only a few times. The genes are TRBV19 and TRBJ1-4; TRBD1 is a possible D gene (5 bases). V lost 4 bases, J lost 4 bases, and 16 bases lay in between. The germline CDR1 and CDR2 sequences are LNHDA and SQIVND (reference sequence). This CDR3 comprises 16 residues. CDR3 sequence (DNA): TGTGCCAGTAGTACCCCCCGGGGGGGAGATAATGAAAAACTGTTTTTT. Its protein product is CASSTPRGGDNEKLFF.

This clone has only a few counts. V usage is TRBV2 and J usage is TRBJ2-3; D perhaps matches TRBD2 (6 bases). The germline V and J ends were trimmed by 4 bases and 9 bases, with 11 bases remaining between them. There are 12 residues in the CDR3. Germline assignment: CDR1 SNHLY and CDR2 FYNNEI. In DNA form, the CDR3 reads TGTGCCAGCAGTGCTGAAGGGAGGACGCAGTATTTT. This encodes CASSAEGRTQYF.

The rearrangement links TRBV14 to TRBJ1-2; 7 bases match TRBD1. Germline V CDR1 and CDR2: SGHDN, FVKESK. V dropped 4 bases and J dropped 0; count of bases not matched to a gene: 5. CDR3 length equals 15 residues. DNA of the CDR3: TGTGCCAGCAGCCTCCCCGGGACAGCTAACTATGGCTACACCTTC. Residues: CASSLPGTANYGYTF.

The rearrangement joins TRBV9 to TRBJ1-6; weak D call: TRBD1 (6 bases). CDR1 is SGDLS and CDR2 is YYNGEE in the germline V gene. The CDR3 covers 17 residues. Between the trimmed V and J ends, which lost 3 bases and 0 bases, there was a span of 13 bases. The CDR3 coding sequence is TGTGCCAGCAGCGCGGGGGCCGTCAGCTCCTATAATTCACCCCTCCACTTT. It yields the protein CASSAGAVSSYNSPLHF.

The rearrangement links TRBV28 to TRBJ1-3; no firm D call. Germline V gene data show CDR1 as MDHEN and CDR2 as SYDVKM. Trimming shortened V by 4 bases and J by 2 bases, and 15 bases separated the two germline ends. The CDR3 covers 16 residues. This chain's CDR3 is CASSSFSWDPGNTIYF. The CDR3 DNA follows: TGTGCCAGCAGTTCCTTTTCATGGGATCCTGGAAACACCATATATTTT.

This clone was recorded only once. The chain recombines TRBV4-3 with TRBJ1-5; 7 bases fit TRBD1. In germline, CDR1 is LGHNA, CDR2 YSLEER. The CDR3 is 15 residues long. J was trimmed by 1 base and V by 4 bases; bases with no gene match: 4. CDR3: CASSPQTGSNQPQHF. CDR3 DNA sequence: TGCGCCAGCAGCCCGCAGACAGGGAGCAATCAGCCCCAGCATTTT.

This chain connects TRBV13 to TRBJ1-2; D call uncertain. Germline loops: CDR1 PRHDT, CDR2 FYEKMQ (reference sequence). The CDR3 loop spans 13 amino acids. The V and J ends lost 1 base and 8 bases respectively, with 11 bases between them. CDR3 in DNA: TGTGCCAGCAGCTTAGTGCGGGCTGGCGGCTACACCTTC. Translating it yields CASSLVRAGGYTF.

The J gene is TRBJ1-5, the V gene TRBV20-1; D not certain. V was cut by 3 bases and J by 8 bases, with 14 bases left in between. This CDR3 comprises 13 residues. Per germline, CDR1 DFQATT and CDR2 SNEGSKA (reference sequence). CDR3 loop: CSASPGEGEPQHF. The CDR3 DNA reads TGCAGTGCTAGTCCTGGAGAGGGTGAGCCCCAGCATTTT.

The V gene is TRBV4-3, the J gene TRBJ2-3, with 10 bases identical to TRBD2. The ends lost 4 bases at V and 1 base at J; junction bases unmatched: 8. The CDR3 extends over 17 amino acids. Germline assignment: CDR1 LGHNA and CDR2 YSLEER. The CDR3 coding sequence is TGCGCCAGCAGCCCCCCTAGCGGGGGTGGGGGCACAGATACGCAGTATTTT. Amino acids: CASSPPSGGGGTDTQYF.

This sequence joins TRBV4-1 and TRBJ1-4; TRBD1 matches at 9 bases. The length of the CDR3 is 14 residues. V dropped 4 bases and J dropped 4; count of bases not matched to a gene: 1. Germline CDR1 and CDR2: MGHRA and YSYEKL. Here the CDR3 DNA reads TGCGCCAGCAGCCCGGGACAGGGTAATGAAAAACTGTTTTTT. This encodes CASSPGQGNEKLFF.